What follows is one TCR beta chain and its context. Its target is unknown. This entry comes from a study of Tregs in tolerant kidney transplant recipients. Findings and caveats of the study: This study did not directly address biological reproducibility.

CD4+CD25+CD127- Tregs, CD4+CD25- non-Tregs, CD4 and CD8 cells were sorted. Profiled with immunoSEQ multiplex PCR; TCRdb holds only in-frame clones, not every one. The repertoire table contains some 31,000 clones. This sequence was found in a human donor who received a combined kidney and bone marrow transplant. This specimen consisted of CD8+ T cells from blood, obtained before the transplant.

The sequenced CDR3 bases are TGTGCCATCAGTGAGGGGACTAGCGCTCGTACG. Its protein is CAISEGTSART. The full-length CDR3 reads as CAISEGTSARTQYF. The chain recombines TRBV10-3 with TRBJ2-3; 10 bases fit TRBD2. The DNA ends 3 residues before the CDR3 does, and the rest of the CDR3 is filled in from the germline J gene. The germline V gene encodes CDR1 ENHRY and CDR2 SYGVKD. V lost 2 bases and J lost 8; bases outside the gene matches: 4. The CDR3 has 14 residues.